This record concerns one T cell receptor beta chain sequence. This entry is derived from a study of blood T cell repertoires in COVID-19. The wider study: Researchers got acute and convalescent COVID-19 samples from the United States, Italy and Spain. PBMCs, B-cell-depleted T cells, or T cells were the source of the cDNA or gDNA that made up the material.

The V and J ends lost 4 bases and 1 base, in that order; junction bases with no gene match: 17. This CDR3 contains 20 residues. Per the germline V gene, CDR1 is KGHSH and CDR2 is LQKENI. Original processing notes: How many nucleated cells were present was estimated from reference gene primer amplification. The method was immunoSEQ multiplex PCR; TCRdb's version includes in-frame clones alone and lacks a portion of them. Clone size and the V and J calls come from that table; the DNA yielded D and trimming. Of around 200,000 clones in the sample, roughly 81% are singletons; the top ten hold 4.9%. J is TRBJ2-1 and V is TRBV18; 9 bases agree with TRBD1. The TCR comes from a woman of 80 years or more with acute or convalescent COVID-19. Material for sequencing was peripheral blood. For the CDR3, the DNA is TGTGCCAGCTCACGCTTTCCGGGACAGGGTAGTAGTTGGTCCTACAATGAGCAGTTCTTC. It specifies CASSRFPGQGSSWSYNEQFF.